This T cell receptor beta chain was sequenced during a study of shared T cell receptors in the human thymus. The germline CDR1 and CDR2 sequences are WNHNN and SYGVQD (reference sequence). The CDR3 totals 16 residues. V was clipped by 1 base and J by 5 bases; unmatched bases: 3. The repertoire was sequenced with immunoSEQ multiplex PCR; TCRdb's copy has only in-frame clones and lacks some. Of under 700,000 clones listed, around 78% are singletons. These records were also assigned to another study, of human thymus T cells. That source reports: Having corrective surgery for congenital heart defects, healthy Finnish infants were the ones who donated. From resections taken during corrective heart surgery, the thymus tissue was obtained.

The clonotype was recovered from a boy less than two years old with a congenital heart defect. The gene calls are TRBV10-1 and TRBJ2-2; the match to TRBD2 covers 11 bases. The sequenced sample was thymocytes. CDR3 amino acids: CASSELGTSGTGELFF. CDR3 DNA sequence: TGCGCCAGCAGTGAGTTGGGGACTAGCGGAACCGGGGAGCTGTTTTTT.